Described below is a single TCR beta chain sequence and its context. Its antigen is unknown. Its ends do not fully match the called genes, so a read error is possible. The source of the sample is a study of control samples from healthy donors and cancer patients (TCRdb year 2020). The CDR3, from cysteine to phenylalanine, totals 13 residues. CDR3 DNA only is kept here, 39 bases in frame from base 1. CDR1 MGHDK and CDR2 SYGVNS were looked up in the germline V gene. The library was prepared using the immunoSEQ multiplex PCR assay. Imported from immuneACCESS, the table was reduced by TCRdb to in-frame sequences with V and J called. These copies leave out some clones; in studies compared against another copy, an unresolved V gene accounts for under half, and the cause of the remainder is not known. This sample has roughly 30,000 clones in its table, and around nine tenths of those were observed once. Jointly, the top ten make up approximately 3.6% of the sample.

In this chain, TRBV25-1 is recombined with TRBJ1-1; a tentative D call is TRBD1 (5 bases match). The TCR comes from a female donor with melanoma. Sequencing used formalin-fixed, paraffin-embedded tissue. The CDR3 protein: CASCDSGHTEAFF. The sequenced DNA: TGTGCCAGCTGTGACAGCGGACACACTGAAGCTTTCTTT. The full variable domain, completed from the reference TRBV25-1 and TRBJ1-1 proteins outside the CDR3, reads EADIYQTPRYLVIGTGKKITLECSQTMGHDKMYWYQQDPGMELHLIHYSYGVNSTEKGDLSSESTVSRIRTEHFPLTLESARPSHTSQYLCASCDSGHTEAFFGQGTRLTVV.